One and the same sample provided the 16 T cell receptor beta chains below, sequenced in a study of regulatory T cells in long-lasting Graves disease. MiXCR, applied by TCRdb to the reads, yields one record per CDR3 protein. The sample includes just under 850 distinct CDR3 sequences, 85% seen only once; the top ten take roughly an eighth. Construction of the TCR library relied on RNA isolated from PBMCs. The input for sequencing was peripheral blood mononuclear cells (PBMCs), taken with antithyroid drug treatment, in newly diagnosed or persistent Graves disease (not recorded which). The receptors were sampled from a woman under 30 with Graves disease.

The genes are TRBV14 and TRBJ2-2; D unclear. CDR3 size: 13 residues. Germline-derived CDR1 and CDR2 are SGHDN and FVKESK. Trimming took off 3 bases at V and 6 bases at J, with 8 bases between the two ends. CDR3 sequence (DNA): TGTGCCAGCAGCCACCTAGGGCCCGGGGAGCTGTTTTTT. Amino acid sequence: CASSHLGPGELFF.

This clonotype appeared once. The CDR3: CASRRTGINTGELFF. CDR3 sequence (DNA): TGTGCCAGTAGACGGACAGGGATAAACACCGGGGAGCTGTTTTTT. The chain combines TRBV19 with TRBJ2-2; TRBD1 matches at 8 bases. CDR3 size: 15 residues. The V gene end was trimmed by 6 bases and the J gene end by 2 bases; junction bases not matched to a gene: 5. Per germline, CDR1 LNHDA and CDR2 SQIVND (reference sequence).

The CDR3 DNA is TGCGCCAGCAGCTTAAACACGGGACTTATAAATGAGCAGTTCTTC. This codes for CASSLNTGLINEQFF. The gene calls are TRBV5-1 and TRBJ2-1, with a tentative D call TRBD2 (6 bases). Germline V gene sequence: CDR1 SGHRS, CDR2 YFSETQ. V was trimmed by 2 bases and J by 7 bases, leaving 16 bases between them. The CDR3 length is 15 residues.

The chain employs TRBV28 and TRBJ1-6; a weak D match, TRBD1 (5 bases). Germline values: CDR1 MDHEN, CDR2 SYDVKM. The length of the CDR3 is 14 residues. Trimming cost V 10 bases and J 7 bases, with 17 bases left between them. CDR3 DNA sequence: TGTGCCACCCTCCGTTCCAACAGGAATTCACCCCTCCACTTT. As protein: CATLRSNRNSPLHF.

V usage is TRBV28 and J usage is TRBJ2-1; 11 bases fit TRBD2. Unmatched junction bases numbered 10, after V lost 6 bases and J lost 9 bases. The CDR3 covers 15 residues. Germline CDR1 and CDR2: MDHEN and SYDVKM. CDR3 protein: CASSLTSGMGSEQFF. The CDR3 DNA follows: TGTGCCAGCAGCTTGACTAGCGGGATGGGGAGTGAGCAGTTCTTC.

This clonotype was detected a few times. The V call is TRBV20-1, the J call TRBJ1-2, with D maybe TRBD1 (5 bases). Per the germline V gene, CDR1 is DFQATT and CDR2 is SNEGSKA (reference sequence). The CDR3 spans 14 residues. Deletions cut 1 base from V and 2 bases from J, with 11 bases between. The CDR3 loop reads CSARVGGRNYGYTF. DNA of the CDR3: TGCAGTGCTAGAGTTGGGGGACGGAACTATGGCTACACCTTC.

The chain has TRBV6-1 and TRBJ2-7; 8 nucleotides line up with TRBD2. This CDR3 region has 15 residues. The germline CDR1 and CDR2 sequences are MNHNS and SASEGT. Unmatched junction bases numbered 4, after V lost 3 bases and J lost 0 bases. The DNA for the CDR3 is TGTGCCAGCAGTGAGATAGCGGGGACCTCCTACGAGCAGTACTTC. Protein: CASSEIAGTSYEQYF.

The gene calls are TRBV28 and TRBJ2-1, with TRBD2 identical over 13 bases. CDR1 MDHEN and CDR2 SYDVKM come from the germline V gene. The length of the CDR3 is 16 residues. Trimming cost V 4 bases and J 6 bases; bases outside gene matches: 6. This CDR3 reads CASSSGTSGAVNEQFF. The CDR3 nucleotides read TGTGCCAGCAGTTCCGGGACTAGCGGGGCCGTCAATGAGCAGTTCTTC.

The CDR3 DNA sequence: TGTGCCAGCAGTAAGGGGACGGAAGAAAAACTGTTTTTT. Translating it yields CASSKGTEEKLFF. V gene TRBV4-2 combines with J gene TRBJ1-4, with D possibly being TRBD1 (5 bases). V was shortened by 6 bases and J by 8 bases, with 13 bases between the two germline ends. This CDR3 comprises 13 residues. Germline CDR1 is LGHNA and CDR2 is YNFKEQ.

V usage is TRBV5-1 and J usage is TRBJ1-1, with 8 bases matching TRBD1. The CDR3 sequence is 13 residues long. Germline lookup yields CDR1 SGHRS and CDR2 YFSETQ. Trimming at V came to 5 bases and at J to 0 bases, leaving 0 bases not matched to a gene. CDR3 in amino acids: CASRTGVNTEAFF. CDR3 sequence (DNA): TGCGCCAGCAGGACAGGGGTGAACACTGAAGCTTTCTTT.

The chain recombines TRBV6-5 with TRBJ2-1; D gene unclear. The CDR3 runs to 14 residues. Trimming removed 0 bases from V and 3 bases from J, with 6 bases in between. Germline values: CDR1 MNHEY, CDR2 SVGAGI. The CDR3 DNA reads as TGTGCCAGCAGTTACTCCCGGGTCTACAATGAGCAGTTCTTC. Its translation is CASSYSRVYNEQFF.

The chain has TRBV5-1 and TRBJ2-4, with TRBD1 matching 8 bases. V lost 0 bases to trimming and J lost 6 bases; unmatched junction nucleotides: 11. Germline CDR1 SGHRS, CDR2 YFSETQ. The CDR3 totals 17 residues. The CDR3 region is CASSLGVTGQGVNIQYF. The CDR3 DNA reads TGCGCCAGCAGCTTGGGGGTGACCGGACAGGGAGTAAACATTCAGTACTTC.

The V call is TRBV29-1, the J call TRBJ1-2; perhaps TRBD1 as D (5 bases). The germline V and J ends were trimmed by 1 base and 3 bases, with 15 bases remaining between them. Germline V CDR1 and CDR2: SQVTM, ANQGSEA. There are 15 residues in the CDR3. The CDR3 reads CSVEVGEQGDYGYTF. Here the CDR3 DNA reads TGCAGCGTTGAAGTCGGGGAGCAGGGCGACTATGGCTACACCTTC.

The genes are TRBV12-3 or TRBV12-4 and TRBJ2-7; unclear D gene. This CDR3 has 15 amino acids. V lost 5 bases, J lost 1 base, and 15 bases lay in between. CDR3 DNA sequence: TGTGCCAGCAGTCCCTCCCCGTCGGGTTCCTACGAGCAGTACTTC. Protein product: CASSPSPSGSYEQYF.

This sequence joins TRBV5-1 and TRBJ2-7; weak D call: TRBD1 (5 bases). V lost 0 bases, J lost 0 bases, and 7 bases lay in between. There are 14 residues in the CDR3. Germline CDR1 and CDR2: SGHRS and YFSETQ. CDR3 in amino acids: CASSLGQSSYEQYF. Here the CDR3 DNA reads TGCGCCAGCAGCTTGGGACAGAGCTCCTACGAGCAGTACTTC.

This clonotype was detected once. The chain has TRBV12-3 or TRBV12-4 and TRBJ2-1, with D unresolved. CDR3 length equals 15 residues. V was trimmed by 5 bases and J by 0 bases, leaving 11 bases between them. DNA for the CDR3: TGTGCCAGCAGTAAACTAACCAGCTCCTACAATGAGCAGTTCTTC. Its protein product is CASSKLTSSYNEQFF.